Listed below are T cell receptor beta chains from one sample, sequenced in a study of blood T cell repertoires in COVID-19. Sequencing used immunoSEQ multiplex PCR; TCRdb keeps in-frame clones, though not all of them. The data contain around 70,000 clones, more than 75% of them seen just once; the ten biggest clones take up around 29%. Sequencing used peripheral blood. These receptors were obtained from a woman older than 75 with active or convalescent COVID-19. Both conserved end residues are part of each CDR3. The D gene is left open where the match is weak. Clone size is stated in some rows and not others, as once, few, many or a class when expanded.

abundance,j_gene,v_gene,d_gene,CDR3aa,CDR3nt
NA,TRBJ1-5,TRBV6-6,NA,CASSYSKGRSNQPQHF,TGTGCCAGCAGTTACTCTAAGGGGAGGAGCAATCAGCCCCAGCATTTT
NA,TRBJ2-7,TRBV28,NA,CASFDGVYEQYF,TGTGCCAGCTTCGACGGGGTCTACGAGCAGTACTTC
NA,TRBJ1-2,TRBV28,NA,CASRPTGYYGYTF,TGTGCCAGCAGACCCACAGGGTACTATGGCTACACCTTC
once,TRBJ1-1,TRBV3-1/TRBV3-2,NA,CASQDLPKNTEAFF,TGTGCCAGCCAAGACTTACCTAAGAACACTGAAGCTTTCTTT
NA,TRBJ2-3,TRBV7-2,NA,CASSFGGILTTDTQYF,TGTGCCAGCAGCTTTGGGGGGATTCTGACCACAGATACGCAGTATTTT
NA,TRBJ1-6,TRBV28,NA,CASTPSAGLGAFYNSPLHF,TGTGCCAGCACCCCCAGCGCAGGGCTCGGCGCCTTTTATAATTCACCCCTCCACTTT
NA,TRBJ2-1,TRBV7-3,TRBD1,CATHRGGFGDEQFF,TGTGCCACCCATCGAGGGGGCTTCGGGGATGAGCAGTTCTTC
NA,TRBJ2-1,TRBV28,TRBD2,CASSLGAGGPDEQFF,TGTGCCAGCAGTTTAGGAGCGGGGGGGCCCGATGAGCAGTTCTTC
NA,TRBJ2-1,TRBV29-1,TRBD2,CSVAGLAGGSSYNEQFF,TGCAGCGTAGCCGGACTAGCGGGGGGCAGCTCCTACAATGAGCAGTTCTTC
many,TRBJ1-5,TRBV7-8,NA,CASSDPLGGTGQHF,TGTGCCAGCAGCGACCCCCTGGGGGGGACTGGTCAGCATTTT